This T cell receptor (beta chain) stems from a study of T cell clones after liver transplantation (dated by TCRdb to the late 2010s). Looking at the study overall: ITN030ST, the source of the samples, was a randomized trial that attempted immunosuppression withdrawal within 2 years of liver transplantation. After a pre-transplant mixed lymphocyte reaction, TCRbeta sequencing was used to pinpoint donor-reactive T cell clones, which were subsequently tracked in post-transplant blood. As an antigen-independent comparator for the donor-reactive sequences, third party-reactive TCRbeta sequences from pre-transplant MLRs were identified as well. Three of the eight recipients were HCV-positive; the others were transplanted for non-autoimmune, non-viral indications. The subjects received no induction therapy and were kept on standard immunosuppression until randomization at 12-24 months post-transplant. Tolerance was defined as complete withdrawal of immunosuppression for at least one year without a rise in liver enzymes beyond twice the upper limit of normal. Blood samples were taken pre-transplant, pre-randomization before withdrawal, and post-randomization after full withdrawal or failed withdrawal. The studied cohort comprised 8 liver transplant recipients, 3 classified as tolerant and 5 as non-tolerant. Paper-wide results and their limitations: The conclusions were preliminary, being limited by small, heterogeneous patient numbers and by non-standardized post-transplant time points. Because no allograft tissue specimens were available, donor-reactive T cells may have migrated into the graft instead of being deleted. The decline in donor-reactive sequences exceeded the decline in third party-reactive sequences, suggesting partial antigen-specific deletion that was unrelated to withdrawal success. In most of the 8 subjects, circulating donor-reactive CD4 TCRbeta sequences decreased significantly after transplant, regardless of tolerance or HCV status. In a couple of subjects, low numbers of available donor cells limited the measurable donor-reactive repertoire. After accounting for repertoire turnover, donor-reactive detection was significantly reduced in 7 of 8 subjects for CD4 and 8 of 8 for CD8.

This specimen's time point label, per the study, means: pre-transplant. Unstimulated PBMCs, after thawing, were stained for CD3, CD4 and CD8 and then FACS-sorted into CD3+CD4+ and CD3+CD8+ populations. Each of the 8 studied subjects was randomized to immunosuppression withdrawal. The Qiagen DNeasy Blood and Tissue Kit was used to isolate genomic DNA. In the germline V gene, CDR1 corresponds to MGHRA and CDR2 to YSYEKL. From the cysteine up to the phenylalanine, the CDR3 has a length of 17 residues. The only DNA kept is the CDR3, 51 bases in frame from the first base. Relative to germline, V is 0 bases shorter and J is 5 bases shorter, with 19 bases between their ends. Frozen genomic DNA underwent high-throughput TCRbeta CDR3 sequencing by immunoSEQ, including PCR amplification, mapping, bias correction and internal controls. Concerning the study's data processing: Productive rearrangements were kept, and unique TCRbeta sequences were defined by CDR3 nucleotide sequence plus V and J gene. Donor-reactive sequences required at least 5-fold expansion in CFSE-low cells versus unstimulated pre-transplant cells and at least 0.01% frequency. Per-subject minimum frequency thresholds, based on the lowest-template unstimulated sample, ensured at least 90% detection power. Jensen-Shannon divergence between the top 1000 TCRbeta sequences after and before transplant was used to measure repertoire turnover. Changes in detection of donor-reactive sequences were tested with two-sided Fisher's exact tests. TCRdb carries this immuneACCESS record with in-frame sequences only. Its versions omit some clonotypes, under half of them owing to an unresolved V gene in the studies checked, with the rest unexplained. The D gene and trimming were derived from the DNA, and the V and J assignments and clone size from that table. The sample table records about 72,000 clones; roughly 90% of these occur just once. 2.7% of the sample is taken by the ten largest.

About this clone itself: No antigen is known for it. Base qualities were left out, and no much larger clone turns up one base away.

The sequence was obtained from a human donor who received a liver transplant. The rearranged chain carries TRBV4-1 and TRBJ2-5, with TRBD2 as a weak D call on 6 bases. The material sequenced was CD4+ T cells from blood, taken before liver transplant. Here is the DNA: TGCGCCAGCAGCCAAGATCGAGGGAGCGCGGGGAGGGAGACCCAGTACTTC. This sequence encodes CASSQDRGSAGRETQYF.